The rows below give T cell receptor beta chains drawn from one sample of a study of blood T cell repertoires in COVID-19. Profiling relied on immunoSEQ multiplex PCR, and the TCRdb table lists in-frame clones only, not all of them. The sample records some 250,000 clones, 85% to 90% being singletons. Source material: peripheral blood. The origin of the receptors is a woman in her 30s with COVID-19, enrolled during active disease. CDR3s include the opening cysteine and the closing phenylalanine or tryptophan. A D gene is named only where the DNA matches it firmly. Clone size appears in some rows only: once, few, many, or a class for an expanded clone.

CDR3nt,CDR3aa,v_gene,d_gene,abundance,j_gene
TGTGCCAGCAGCTGGAAGACAGACCCCGGCTATGGCTACACCTTC,CASSWKTDPGYGYTF,TRBV5-6,-,-,TRBJ1-2
TGCGCCAGCAGCCATTTCCGACTCAGCACAGATACGCAGTATTTT,CASSHFRLSTDTQYF,TRBV4-1,-,-,TRBJ2-3
TGTGCCAGCAGGCTCGGACAGGGGGCCTACGAGCAGTACTTC,CASRLGQGAYEQYF,TRBV6-5,TRBD1,-,TRBJ2-7
TGTGCCAGCAGCGGGGTCCGCAGAAGTACTGAAGCTTTCTTT,CASSGVRRSTEAFF,TRBV6-5,-,-,TRBJ1-1
TGTGCCAGCAGCTCCGAGATCGTAGCGGGGGGGCTAGGGGCCTACGAGCAGTACTTC,CASSSEIVAGGLGAYEQYF,TRBV7-9,TRBD2,-,TRBJ2-7
TGTGCCAGTAGTAATCGACAGGGCGGTTCACCCCTCCACTTT,CASSNRQGGSPLHF,TRBV19,TRBD1,-,TRBJ1-6
TGTGCCAGCAGTGAAGATCCCGGACAGGTTCCCTACGAGCAGTACTTC,CASSEDPGQVPYEQYF,TRBV6-1,TRBD1,-,TRBJ2-7
TGTGCCAGCAGCCAAGACTTAGCGGGGGGGATAACAGGAAACATTCAGTACTTC,CASSQDLAGGITGNIQYF,TRBV3-1/TRBV3-2,TRBD2,-,TRBJ2-4
TGTGCCACTTCAGATGAGCAGTTCTTC,CATSDEQFF,TRBV6-6,-,once,TRBJ2-1
TGTGCCAGCAGGCGGGGGCCCTCCCATGAGCAGTTCTTC,CASRRGPSHEQFF,TRBV7-2,-,-,TRBJ2-1
TGTGCCAGCAGCTCAGGGGTGTATGGAAACACCATATATTTT,CASSSGVYGNTIYF,TRBV7-9,-,-,TRBJ1-3
TGTGCCAGCTTACTGGCGCGGGGGGGCCCTGGGGCCAACGTCCTGACTTTC,CASLLARGGPGANVLTF,TRBV2,TRBD2,-,TRBJ2-6
TGTGCCAGTAGTGCATCCTCGGGGTGGGGAGGAGACGAGCAGTACTTC,CASSASSGWGGDEQYF,TRBV19,-,-,TRBJ2-7
TGTGCCAGCAGCTTAGGGAGACCCGCGAACAATGAGCAGTTCTTC,CASSLGRPANNEQFF,TRBV5-6,-,-,TRBJ2-1
TGTGCCACCAGCAGAGAAGTGACTAGTCTCACCGGGGAGCTGTTTTTT,CATSREVTSLTGELFF,TRBV15,-,-,TRBJ2-2
TGTGCCAGCAGGGGAGGGAGCTCCTACGAGCAGTACTTC,CASRGGSSYEQYF,TRBV6-5,TRBD2,-,TRBJ2-7
TGTGCCAGCAGCGGCGACAGATTTTATGGCTACACCTTC,CASSGDRFYGYTF,TRBV5-4,-,-,TRBJ1-2
TGTGCCAGCAAAGGCGGCGGCTCCTACAATGAGCAGTTCTTC,CASKGGGSYNEQFF,TRBV2,-,-,TRBJ2-1
TGTGCCAGCAGTGAACTTGTACAGGGATGGGAGACCCAGTACTTC,CASSELVQGWETQYF,TRBV6-1,-,-,TRBJ2-5
TGTGCCAGCAGCTTATTCGACGGGAGCTCCTACAATGAGCAGTTCTTC,CASSLFDGSSYNEQFF,TRBV5-6,-,once,TRBJ2-1
TGTGCCGAACCCCTCAGACACGGGGTGAACTATGGCTACACCTTC,CAEPLRHGVNYGYTF,TRBV2,-,-,TRBJ1-2
TGTGCCAGCTCACGAAGGCTTCTAGCGGGGGGAAACACCGGGGAGCTGTTTTTT,CASSRRLLAGGNTGELFF,TRBV18,TRBD2,-,TRBJ2-2
TGTGCCAGCAGTTACCATAGCGGGGGGGGCTACGAGCAGTACTTC,CASSYHSGGGYEQYF,TRBV6-5,TRBD2,-,TRBJ2-7
TGCGCCAGCAGCTTGGGGCAGGGGGCTACCTCTGGAAACACCATATATTTT,CASSLGQGATSGNTIYF,TRBV5-1,TRBD1,-,TRBJ1-3
TGTGCCACCAGCGGCGACTCGCTCACAGATACGCAGTATTTT,CATSGDSLTDTQYF,TRBV15,-,-,TRBJ2-3
TGTGCCAGCAGTTACTGGGGGGAAGATGAGCAGTTCTTC,CASSYWGEDEQFF,TRBV6-5,-,few,TRBJ2-1
TGTGCCAGCAGTGAAGGTGTCAGCTCCTACAATGAGCAGTTCTTC,CASSEGVSSYNEQFF,TRBV2,-,-,TRBJ2-1
TGTGCCAGCAGTTCCAGGCGACACTCAGGCTACGAGCAGTACTTC,CASSSRRHSGYEQYF,TRBV6-5,-,few,TRBJ2-7
TGTGCCAGCAGCCCGGGGCGACCGGGACAAAAGTATGGCTACACCTTC,CASSPGRPGQKYGYTF,TRBV7-8,-,-,TRBJ1-2
TGTGCCAGCAGCAAGAACTCAGGGAACGGTGAGACCCAGTACTTC,CASSKNSGNGETQYF,TRBV7-6,-,-,TRBJ2-5
TGTGCCAGCAGCTTGCGGGGGTTGAACTATGGCTACACCTTC,CASSLRGLNYGYTF,TRBV5-6,-,-,TRBJ1-2
TGCGCCAGCAGCTCCCGACTAGCGGGGGTCACCGGGGAGCTGTTTTTT,CASSSRLAGVTGELFF,TRBV4-1,TRBD2,once,TRBJ2-2
TGTGCCAGCAGTGAACGACGGGGCAATCAGCCCCAGCATTTT,CASSERRGNQPQHF,TRBV6-1,-,-,TRBJ1-5
TGTGCCAGCAGCTTGCAACTGGTTTCGTGGGGACTAGACAATGAGCAGTTCTTC,CASSLQLVSWGLDNEQFF,TRBV5-4,TRBD2,-,TRBJ2-1
TGTGCCAGCAGCTTAGAGGGGGGGTACACTGAAGCTTTCTTT,CASSLEGGYTEAFF,TRBV7-8,-,-,TRBJ1-1
TGTGCCAGTAGTACTTACAGGGATCCAAACACTGAAGCTTTCTTT,CASSTYRDPNTEAFF,TRBV19,-,-,TRBJ1-1